A selection of T cell receptor beta chains follows, all from one sample in a study of vaccination and CD4 T cells after COVID-19. TCRdb analysed the PCR reads with MiXCR anew, one entry per CDR3 protein. The sample records about 13,000 distinct CDR3 sequences, roughly 29% being singletons. Their specific antigens are unknown. The sample in question was CD4+ T cells from blood, cultured in vitro, obtained before SARS-CoV-2 vaccination. The receptors were sampled from a human donor who received a COVID-19 vaccine. CDR3s include the opening cysteine and the closing phenylalanine or tryptophan.

16	TRBV10-3	TRBJ1-2	CAISESSPVFFYGYTF
14	TRBV7-2	TRBJ2-4	CASSLSGRENIQYF
12	TRBV6-2/TRBV6-3	TRBJ2-3	CATKVAVNTQYF
14	TRBV5-1	TRBJ2-5	CASSPEGLQETQYF
14	TRBV7-8	TRBJ1-2	CASSGRGQSRGYTF
17	TRBV10-1	TRBJ1-5	CASSGRGGKNSNQPQHF
15	TRBV27	TRBJ1-2	CASSRTGGRDYGYTF
14	TRBV7-9	TRBJ2-1	CASSLASSYNEQFF
13	TRBV30	TRBJ2-7	CAWSGGAFNEQYF
18	TRBV5-8	TRBJ1-6	CASSSYPDKTGVGSPLHF
14	TRBV7-8	TRBJ1-1	CASSLARGRGEAFF
13	TRBV30	TRBJ1-1	CAWKGRGYTEAFF
12	TRBV20-1	TRBJ2-5	CSARASLETQYF
12	TRBV2	TRBJ1-1	CASGTGDPEAFF
12	TRBV28	TRBJ1-2	CASSLSRAGYTF
15	TRBV20-1	TRBJ2-7	CSAIRTDSHSYEQYF
17	TRBV5-1	TRBJ2-1	CASSPVRGGGSYNEQFF
13	TRBV30	TRBJ1-1	CAWDRGPGTEAFF
12	TRBV5-1	TRBJ2-3	CASSPDGDTQYF
16	TRBV11-3	TRBJ2-7	CASSNPGGVDSYEQYF
16	TRBV24-1	TRBJ2-3	CATSDPGAGGTDTQYF
17	TRBV24-1	TRBJ2-5	CATSSSQGARGQETQYF
14	TRBV7-7	TRBJ2-5	CASSSSGGSETQYF
16	TRBV12-3/TRBV12-4	TRBJ2-3	CASSLVRQATTDTQYF
13	TRBV20-1	TRBJ1-2	CSAKGQGEGGYTF
12	TRBV6-1	TRBJ2-3	CASDRGIDTQYF
14	TRBV24-1	TRBJ2-1	CATSEYRASNEQFF
15	TRBV6-1	TRBJ1-1	CASSEALLQTTEAFF
16	TRBV12-3/TRBV12-4	TRBJ2-6	CASSRDLNSGANVLTF
16	TRBV6-2/TRBV6-3	TRBJ2-5	CASSYSSIGGAETQYF
16	TRBV5-1	TRBJ1-6	CASSFAQGGVNSPLHF
18	TRBV19	TRBJ1-6	CASSMSSGDSFYNSPLHF
13	TRBV15	TRBJ1-3	CATSRYSGNTIYF
16	TRBV11-3	TRBJ1-2	CASSTESGTGNYGYTF
15	TRBV20-1	TRBJ1-1	CSARDRSWGNTEAFF
13	TRBV7-8	TRBJ1-1	CASSLVGDTEAFF
14	TRBV7-8	TRBJ2-2	CASGGGAGTGELFF
14	TRBV10-3	TRBJ2-1	CAISESPSYNEQFF
16	TRBV24-1	TRBJ2-5	CATSDSSGLGGETQYF
13	TRBV6-1	TRBJ1-6	CASSDRPDSPLHF
15	TRBV4-2	TRBJ1-1	CASSQEPGTNTEAFF
16	TRBV9	TRBJ2-3	CASSVRLAGDTDTQYF
13	TRBV10-3	TRBJ2-2	CAISRSNTGELFF
12	TRBV2	TRBJ1-2	CASSDTGTNYTF
15	TRBV27	TRBJ2-1	CASSSATITYNEQFF
13	TRBV24-1	TRBJ2-1	CATSDPGRLEQFF
12	TRBV5-4	TRBJ1-3	CASSDEGNTIYF